This T cell receptor (beta chain) was documented in a study of cytomegalovirus exposure and HLA in healthy donors. TCRdb keeps only in-frame clones here, not all; method: immunoSEQ multiplex PCR. The table lists 130,000 or so clones, around nine tenths of them singletons, with approximately 2% in the top ten. To note about this clone: Its cognate antigen is unknown.

CDR1 and CDR2 from the germline V gene are SGHTA and FQGNSA. The CDR3 runs to 18 residues. Germline trimming cut 7 bases from V and 0 bases from J; bases unmatched to any gene: 8. Study-wide findings and caveats: Among the CMV-associated chains, three were confirmed in vitro as specific for CMV antigens. Most observed TCR sequences were rare, whereas some public TCRs were detected in many donors. Among TCR beta chains, those listed as cytomegalovirus-associated numbered about 150.

The sample consisted of PBMCs. V usage is TRBV7-2 and J usage is TRBJ2-1, with 14 positions matching TRBD2. The receptor comes from a woman younger than 30 in good health and CMV-seronegative. CDR3 nucleotide sequence: TGTGCCAGCAAAGGACTAGCGGGAGGACTGAACTCCTACAATGAGCAGTTCTTC. This translates into CASKGLAGGLNSYNEQFF.